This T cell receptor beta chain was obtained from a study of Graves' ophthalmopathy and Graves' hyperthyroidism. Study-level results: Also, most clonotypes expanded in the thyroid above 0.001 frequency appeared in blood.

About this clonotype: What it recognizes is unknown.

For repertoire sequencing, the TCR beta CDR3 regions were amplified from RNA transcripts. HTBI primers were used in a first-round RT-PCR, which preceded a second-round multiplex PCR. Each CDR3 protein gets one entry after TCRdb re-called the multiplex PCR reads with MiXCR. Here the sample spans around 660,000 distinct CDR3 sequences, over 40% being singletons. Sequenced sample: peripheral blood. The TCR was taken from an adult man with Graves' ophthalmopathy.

The chain's CDR3 is CSVSDRGPTNEKLFF. For the CDR3, the DNA is TGCAGCGTCTCGGACAGAGGGCCGACTAATGAAAAACTGTTTTTT. The chain has TRBV29-1 and TRBJ1-4; TRBD1 is a possible D gene (6 bases). This CDR3 is built from 15 residues. The germline CDR1 and CDR2 sequences are SQVTM and ANQGSEA. V shed 6 bases and J shed 2 bases, with 16 bases lying between them. The entire variable domain, with the rest obtained from reference TRBV29-1 and TRBJ1-4, is as follows: SAVISQKPSRDICQRGTSLTIQCQVDSQVTMMFWYRQQPGQSLTLIATANQGSEATYESGFVIDKFPISRPNLTFSTLTVSNMSPEDSSIYLCSVSDRGPTNEKLFFGSGTQLSVL.